The 10 T cell receptor beta chains reported below all come from one sample, sequenced in a study of blood T cell repertoires in COVID-19. Profiling relied on immunoSEQ multiplex PCR, and the TCRdb table lists in-frame clones only, not all of them. The repertoire holds around 64,000 clones, with about nine tenths as singletons. The sample consisted of peripheral blood. These receptors were collected from a woman under 30 with acute or convalescent COVID-19.

This rearrangement joins TRBV6-2 or TRBV6-3 to TRBJ1-2; D unresolved. Trimming removed 3 bases at V and 8 bases at J, with 10 bases between. Germline assignment: CDR1 MNHEY and CDR2 SVGEGT. This CDR3 is 12 amino acids long. The CDR3 nucleotides read TGTGCCAGCAGTTATGGGAGTTACGGCTACACCTTC. Residues: CASSYGSYGYTF.

By sample share, this clone is medium-sized. V is TRBV5-4 and J is TRBJ2-3; 12 bases agree with TRBD2. Trimming took 0 bases from V and 2 from J; bases not matched to a gene: 1. This CDR3 has 16 amino acids. Germline-derived CDR1 and CDR2 are SGHNT and YYREEE (reference sequence). Here the CDR3 reads CASSLASGGVTDTQYF. CDR3 nucleotides: TGTGCCAGCAGCTTGGCTAGCGGGGGGGTCACAGATACGCAGTATTTT.

The chain combines TRBV4-3 with TRBJ2-3; 8 bases are a match to TRBD2. There are 16 residues in the CDR3. J gave up 3 bases and V 1 base, and 6 bases lay outside the gene matches. The germline CDR1 and CDR2 sequences are LGHNA and YSLEER. The CDR3 sequence: CASSQASGSVTDTQYF. The CDR3 DNA is TGCGCCAGCAGCCAAGCGAGCGGGAGCGTGACAGATACGCAGTATTTT.

The gene calls are TRBV6-6 and TRBJ2-3; no clear D. This CDR3 is built from 13 residues. V dropped 2 bases and J dropped 3 bases, with 6 bases sitting between them. From germline, CDR1 is MNHNY and CDR2 SVGAGI (reference sequence). The CDR3 sequence: CASSYDLTDTQYF. The CDR3 DNA reads TGTGCCAGCAGTTACGACTTGACAGATACGCAGTATTTT.

J is TRBJ1-6 and V is TRBV30; 8 nucleotides line up with TRBD1. Germline lookup yields CDR1 GTSNPN and CDR2 SVGIG (reference sequence). Losses at the gene ends were 3 bases for V and 2 bases for J; bases not matched to a gene: 3. The length of the CDR3 is 15 residues. CDR3 sequence (DNA): TGTGCCTGGAGGCCACAGGGGGCCTATAATTCACCCCTCCACTTT. This codes for CAWRPQGAYNSPLHF. Using reference TRBV30 and TRBJ1-6 for the parts outside the CDR3, the full variable domain is SQTIHQWPATLVQPVGSPLSLECTVEGTSNPNLYWYRQAAGRGLQLLFYSVGIGQISSEVPQNLSASRPQDRQFILSSKKLLLSDSGFYLCAWRPQGAYNSPLHFGNGTRLTVT.

The genes are TRBV6-6 and TRBJ1-4; D remains ambiguous. Trimming shortened V by 6 bases and J by 5 bases, and 16 bases separated the two germline ends. The CDR3 consists of 15 residues. Germline lookup yields CDR1 MNHNY and CDR2 SVGAGI (reference sequence). This CDR3 is CASRRSPKSNEKLFF. CDR3 sequence (DNA): TGTGCCAGCAGGAGGAGCCCGAAGTCAAATGAAAAACTGTTTTTT.

The V call is TRBV6-6, the J call TRBJ1-4, with 10 bases that match TRBD1. V shed 2 bases and J 9 bases; nucleotides not matched to a gene: 6. CDR1 is MNHNY and CDR2 is SVGAGI in the germline V gene (reference sequence). The CDR3 has 15 residues. Written as DNA, the CDR3 is TGTGCCAGCAGTTACGGGAGACAGGGGGCTCAAAAACTGTTTTTT. Encoded protein: CASSYGRQGAQKLFF.

V gene TRBV27 combines with J gene TRBJ1-5, with no clear D. Per the germline V gene, CDR1 is MNHEY and CDR2 is SMNVEV (reference sequence). This CDR3 is built from 20 residues. V lost 0 bases and J 0 bases, leaving 21 bases between the germline ends. For the CDR3, the DNA is TGTGCCAGCAGTTTATCGAGCCCACGCGGGGTCGGATATAGCAATCAGCCCCAGCATTTT. The encoded protein is CASSLSSPRGVGYSNQPQHF.

V gene TRBV5-1 combines with J gene TRBJ1-4; D remains unclear. V lost 0 bases and J lost 2, with 11 bases in between. The germline CDR1 and CDR2 sequences are SGHRS and YFSETQ. This CDR3 region has 16 residues. Written as DNA, the CDR3 is TGCGCCAGCAGCTTGGCCTCGGGATCTACTAATGAAAAACTGTTTTTT. Translating it yields CASSLASGSTNEKLFF.

The chain carries TRBV19 and TRBJ1-5, with no clear D. This CDR3 has 14 residues. In germline, CDR1 is LNHDA, CDR2 SQIVND (reference sequence). Trimming took off 8 bases at V and 0 bases at J, with 11 bases between the two ends. As DNA, the CDR3 is TGTGCCAGTTTCTCGGGTTCTAGCAATCAGCCCCAGCATTTT. Translating gives CASFSGSSNQPQHF. The entire variable domain, with the rest obtained from reference TRBV19 and TRBJ1-5, is as follows: DGGITQSPKYLFRKEGQNVTLSCEQNLNHDAMYWYRQDPGQGLRLIYYSQIVNDFQKGDIAEGYSVSREKKESFPLTVTSAQKNPTAFYLCASFSGSSNQPQHFGDGTRLSIL.